This T cell receptor beta chain was sequenced in a study of blood T cell repertoires in COVID-19. For the study at large: Some COVID-19 samples were acute and others convalescent; all came from the United States, Italy and Spain.

Authors' processing steps: It was from reference gene primer amplification that nucleated cell counts were estimated. Method: immunoSEQ multiplex PCR; TCRdb's copy keeps in-frame clones and lacks some. The D gene and trimming were derived from the DNA, and the V and J assignments and clone size from that table. The sample shows 30,000 to 35,000 clones, about nine tenths of them seen only once. CDR1 MNHNS and CDR2 SASEGT come from the germline V gene. Trimming stripped 3 bases from V and 2 bases from J, with 14 bases between. CDR3 size: 15 residues. This TCR came from a man in his sixties with active COVID-19. The chain recombines TRBV6-1 with TRBJ2-7, with a tentative D call TRBD2 (6 bases). The sample comprised peripheral blood. CDR3 sequence: CASSEGSSVAYEQYF. In nucleotides, the CDR3 is TGTGCCAGCAGTGAGGGGTCTAGCGTTGCCTACGAGCAGTACTTC.